This TCR beta chain comes out of a study of a mutant IDH1 vaccine in newly diagnosed glioma (dated by TCRdb to the early 2020s). For the study in its entirety: Vaccination started 4-6 weeks after radiotherapy alone, or was given together with temozolomide cycles in the groups whose treatment included chemotherapy. The approximately 32 treated patients were around 62% male and around 40% female, with a mean age of approximately 40 years. Prior to enrollment, standard therapy consisting of radiotherapy alone, temozolomide alone, or radiochemotherapy with temozolomide had been administered to patients, with the combination being received by most patients. The week-35 safety follow-up took place at visit V12, and the week-47 end of study took place at visit V13. Peripheral blood was collected at six visits: V03 (baseline), V05, V07, V10, V12 and V13. For exploratory analyses, around 26 treated patients had longitudinal TCRB deep sequencing done wherever samples were available.

Overall study results and their limits: Changes in the top peripheral T cell clonotypes picked up by TCRB sequencing did not appear to be linked to pseudoprogression. The authors stated that sample limitations prevented analyses of patient blood samples from being reproduced. Availability determined which PBMC samples were chosen for TCRB deep sequencing. Across multiple MHC alleles, vaccine-induced immune responses were seen in 90% to 95% of patients.

Library generation was performed with the immunoSEQ multiplex PCR assay. Rearranged TCR beta chain sequences were amplified using the hsTCRB Kit according to the manufacturer's protocol. TCRB libraries were sequenced on an Illumina MiSeq. In the authors' own workflow: The kit vendor's proprietary platform handled demultiplexing, trimming and gene mapping. Held by TCRdb, this immuneACCESS table contains in-frame sequences only and omits some clones. Under half of the omission traces to an unresolved V gene where checked; the cause of the rest is unknown. That table supplies the V and J calls and clone size; D and trimming were determined from the DNA. This sample lists approximately 50,000 clones; less than 90% were detected once. Around 3.5% of the sample comes from the top ten. The time point label for this specimen denotes: week 47, end of study. Each vaccine dose, consisting of 300 ug of a 20-mer mutant IDH1 peptide in Montanide, was administered subcutaneously with topical imiquimod. Patients received eight vaccinations in weeks 1, 3, 5, 7, 11, 15, 19 and 23, corresponding to visits V03 through V10. The donors had newly diagnosed IDH1-mutant astrocytomas of WHO grade 3 or 4 that showed loss of nuclear ATRX. The samples were drawn from NOA16, a multicentre, single-arm, open-label phase I trial in Germany that tested a mutant IDH1 peptide vaccine in humans for the first time. The DNeasy Blood and Tissue Kit was used to extract genomic DNA from EDTA blood for TCRB sequencing.

Inclusive of the bounding cysteine and phenylalanine, the CDR3 is 17 residues long. The entry retains the CDR3 DNA only, 51 bases that are in frame from base 1. V and J are trimmed by 4 bases and 5 bases, and the gene matches miss 14 bases of the junction. With respect to this clone: Its antigen is still unknown. It has no much larger one-base neighbor in the sample; base qualities were not kept.

Source: PBMCs, taken from a glioma patient whose treatment included an IDH1 peptide vaccine. This TCR was sampled from a woman in her fifties or sixties with glioma. The rearrangement joined TRBV5-3 to TRBJ2-7, with 11 middle bases fitting TRBD2. TRBV5-3 is designated an ORF whose function remains uncertain. The base sequence is TGTGCCAGAAGCGCGTATAGCGGGGGGGCTATCCCCCACGAGCAGTACTTC. This translates into CARSAYSGGAIPHEQYF.